These 2 T cell receptor beta chains share one sample of origin, sequenced in a study of blood T cells in healthy people across ages. With a J-beta primer mix and a sample-barcoded 5' primer, a second PCR ran about 6 to 11 cycles. Via MiXCR, TCRdb re-called the 5' RACE reads, giving one row per CDR3 protein. The sample includes under 1,100,000 distinct CDR3 sequences, 20% to 25% of them seen just once. Another study also made use of these data, one on T cells of mothers and their children.

Input material: blood. Source of these receptors: a girl aged 2 to 9 in good health.

In this sample, this clonotype turned up a few times. This chain connects TRBV7-9 to TRBJ2-5; D is unclear. The CDR3 covers 12 residues. Per germline, CDR1 SEHNR and CDR2 FQNEAQ (reference sequence). With 5 bases removed from V and 5 bases from J, the gap between germline ends came to 9 bases. CDR3 sequence reads: CASSEIGETQYF. Here the CDR3 DNA reads TGTGCCAGCAGCGAAATCGGGGAGACCCAGTACTTC.

This clonotype was observed many times. The chain joins TRBV7-2 to TRBJ2-5, with a weak D call TRBD1 (6 bases). The CDR3 contains 13 residues. Between the trimmed V and J ends, which lost 2 bases and 4 bases, there was a span of 8 bases. In germline, CDR1 is SGHTA, CDR2 FQGNSA. CDR3 in DNA: TGTGCCAGCAGCTTAAGAGGGGGAGAGACCCAGTACTTC. This encodes CASSLRGGETQYF.